The entry that follows covers one T cell receptor (beta chain) sequence. Its antigen remains unknown. Other DNA sequences in this specimen translate into the identical CDR3. CDR1 SGHRS and CDR2 YFSETQ come from the germline V gene. V lost 0 bases, J lost 3 bases, and 2 bases stayed unmatched. CDR3 size: 15 residues. The data were taken from a study of T cell responses to AZD1222 COVID-19 vaccine. Overall study results and limits: With dominance at 160-218 and 743-854, vaccine-associated CD4 TCRs spanned spike. Reportedly, close to half of spike-specific TCRs are directed against unmutated variant regions.

TCRdb's copy holds only in-frame clones and misses some; the assay was immunoSEQ multiplex PCR. This table holds some 130,000 clones, roughly 88% found once. This sample comprised peripheral blood, obtained 28 days after the second AZD1222 dose. The chain employs TRBV5-1 and TRBJ2-5; 10 bases fit TRBD2. This TCR was sampled from an adult who received the AZD1222 COVID-19 vaccine. The CDR3 nucleotides are TGCGCCAGCAGCTTGGCTGGGACTAGCGAAGAGACCCAGTACTTC. Its protein product is CASSLAGTSEETQYF. The variable domain in full, with the rest retrieved from reference TRBV5-1 and TRBJ2-5, is KAGVTQTPRYLIKTRGQQVTLSCSPISGHRSVSWYQQTPGQGLQFLFEYFSETQRNKGNFPGRFSGRQFSNSRSEMNVSTLELGDSALYLCASSLAGTSEETQYFGPGTRLLVL.